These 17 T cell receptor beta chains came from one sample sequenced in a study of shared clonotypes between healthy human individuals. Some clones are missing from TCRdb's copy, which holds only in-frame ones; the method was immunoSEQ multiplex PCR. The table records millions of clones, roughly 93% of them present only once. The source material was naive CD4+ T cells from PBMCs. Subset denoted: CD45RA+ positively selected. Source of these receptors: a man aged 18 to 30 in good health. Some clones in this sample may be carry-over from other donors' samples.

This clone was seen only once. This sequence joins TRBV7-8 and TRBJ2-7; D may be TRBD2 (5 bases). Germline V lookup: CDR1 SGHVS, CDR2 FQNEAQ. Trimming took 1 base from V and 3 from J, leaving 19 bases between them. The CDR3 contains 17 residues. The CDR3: CASSLVFPRDPNYEQYF. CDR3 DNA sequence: TGTGCCAGCAGCTTAGTGTTTCCGAGGGATCCCAACTACGAGCAGTACTTC.

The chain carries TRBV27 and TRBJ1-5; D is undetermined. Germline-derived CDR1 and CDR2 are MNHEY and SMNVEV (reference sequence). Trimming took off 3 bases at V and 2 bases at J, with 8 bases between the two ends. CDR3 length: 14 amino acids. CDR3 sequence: CASSFNSRNQPQHF. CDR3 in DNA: TGTGCCAGCAGTTTTAATTCTCGCAATCAGCCCCAGCATTTT.

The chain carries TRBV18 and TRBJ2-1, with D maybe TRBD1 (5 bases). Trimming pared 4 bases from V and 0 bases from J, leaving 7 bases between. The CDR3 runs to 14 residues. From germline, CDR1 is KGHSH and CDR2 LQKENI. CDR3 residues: CASSRQTSYNEQFF. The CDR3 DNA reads TGTGCCAGCTCACGACAGACCTCCTACAATGAGCAGTTCTTC.

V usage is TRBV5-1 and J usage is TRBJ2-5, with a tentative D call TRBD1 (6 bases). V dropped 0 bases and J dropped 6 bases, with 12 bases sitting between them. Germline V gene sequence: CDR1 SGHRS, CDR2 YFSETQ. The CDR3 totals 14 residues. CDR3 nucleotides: TGCGCCAGCAGCTTGGGAACAGGGATACAGACCCAGTACTTC. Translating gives CASSLGTGIQTQYF.

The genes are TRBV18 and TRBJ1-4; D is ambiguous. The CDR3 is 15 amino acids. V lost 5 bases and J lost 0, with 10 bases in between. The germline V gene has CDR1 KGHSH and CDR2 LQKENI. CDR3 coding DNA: TGTGCCAGCTCAGGTCAGCCTGCAACTAATGAAAAACTGTTTTTT. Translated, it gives CASSGQPATNEKLFF.

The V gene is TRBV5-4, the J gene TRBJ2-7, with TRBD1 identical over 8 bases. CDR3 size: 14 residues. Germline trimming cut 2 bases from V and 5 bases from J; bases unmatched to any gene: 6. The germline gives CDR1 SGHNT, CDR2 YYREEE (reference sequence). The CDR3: CASSLRTGNHEQYF. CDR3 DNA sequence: TGTGCCAGCAGCTTACGGACAGGGAACCACGAGCAGTACTTC.

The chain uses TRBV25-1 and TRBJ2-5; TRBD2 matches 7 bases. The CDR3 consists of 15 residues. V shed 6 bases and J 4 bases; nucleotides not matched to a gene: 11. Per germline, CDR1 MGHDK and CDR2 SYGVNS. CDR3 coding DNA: TGTGCCAGCAGCCGGGGAGGGGCCGGTGGAGAGACCCAGTACTTC. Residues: CASSRGGAGGETQYF.

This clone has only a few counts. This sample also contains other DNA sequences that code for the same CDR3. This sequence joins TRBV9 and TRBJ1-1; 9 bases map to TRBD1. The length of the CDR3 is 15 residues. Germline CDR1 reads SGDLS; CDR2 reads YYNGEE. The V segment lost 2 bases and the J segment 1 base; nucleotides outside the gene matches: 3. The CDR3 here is CASSVSGQGNTEAFF. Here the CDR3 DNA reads TGTGCCAGCAGCGTTTCGGGACAGGGGAACACTGAAGCTTTCTTT.

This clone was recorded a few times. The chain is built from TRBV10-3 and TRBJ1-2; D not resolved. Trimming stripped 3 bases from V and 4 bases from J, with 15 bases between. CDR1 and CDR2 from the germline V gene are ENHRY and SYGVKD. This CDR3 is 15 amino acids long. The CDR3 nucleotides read TGTGCCATCAGTGAAGCAGTGCGCGCCGCCTATGGCTACACCTTC. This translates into CAISEAVRAAYGYTF.

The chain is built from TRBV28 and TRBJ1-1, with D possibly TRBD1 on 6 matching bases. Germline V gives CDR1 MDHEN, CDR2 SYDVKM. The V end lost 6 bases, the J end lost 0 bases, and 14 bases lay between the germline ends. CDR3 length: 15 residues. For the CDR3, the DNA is TGTGCCAGCAGGACAGGAGCCCTCATGAACACTGAAGCTTTCTTT. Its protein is CASRTGALMNTEAFF.

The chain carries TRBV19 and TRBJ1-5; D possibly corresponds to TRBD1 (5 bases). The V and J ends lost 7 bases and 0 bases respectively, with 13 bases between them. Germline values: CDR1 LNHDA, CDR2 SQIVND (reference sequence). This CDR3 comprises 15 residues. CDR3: CASMRGDDSNQPQHF. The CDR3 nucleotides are TGTGCCAGTATGAGAGGGGATGATAGCAATCAGCCCCAGCATTTT. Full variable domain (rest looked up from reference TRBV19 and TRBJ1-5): DGGITQSPKYLFRKEGQNVTLSCEQNLNHDAMYWYRQDPGQGLRLIYYSQIVNDFQKGDIAEGYSVSREKKESFPLTVTSAQKNPTAFYLCASMRGDDSNQPQHFGDGTRLSIL.

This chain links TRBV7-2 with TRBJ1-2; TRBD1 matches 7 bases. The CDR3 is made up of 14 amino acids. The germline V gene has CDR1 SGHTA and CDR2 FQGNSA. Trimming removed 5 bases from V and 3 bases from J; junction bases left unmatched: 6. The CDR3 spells CASSRRGRDYGYTF. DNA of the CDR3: TGTGCCAGCAGCCGAAGGGGGCGGGACTATGGCTACACCTTC.

As DNA, the CDR3 is TGTGCCAGCAGCGTCACCGGGGCCAGCCAGACCCAGTACTTC. Translated: CASSVTGASQTQYF. The genes are TRBV9 and TRBJ2-5; TRBD1 or TRBD2 may be the D gene (5 bases each). Trimming stripped 2 bases from V and 6 bases from J, with 14 bases between. Germline CDR1 SGDLS, CDR2 YYNGEE. CDR3 length: 14 amino acids.

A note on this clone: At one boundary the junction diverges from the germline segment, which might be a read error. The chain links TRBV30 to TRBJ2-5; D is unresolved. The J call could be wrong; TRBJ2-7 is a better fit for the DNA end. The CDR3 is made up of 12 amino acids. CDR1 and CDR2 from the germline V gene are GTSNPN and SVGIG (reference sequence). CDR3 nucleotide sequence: TGTGCCTGGACCCAGACTTCCTCCGAGCAGTACTTC. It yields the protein CAWTQTSSEQYF.

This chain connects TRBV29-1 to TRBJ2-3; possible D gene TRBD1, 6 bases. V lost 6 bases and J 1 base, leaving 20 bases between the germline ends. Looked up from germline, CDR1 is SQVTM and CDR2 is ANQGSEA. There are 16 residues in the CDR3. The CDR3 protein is CSVLGTKGWGTDTQYF. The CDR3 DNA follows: TGCAGCGTACTCGGGACAAAGGGGTGGGGCACAGATACGCAGTATTTT.

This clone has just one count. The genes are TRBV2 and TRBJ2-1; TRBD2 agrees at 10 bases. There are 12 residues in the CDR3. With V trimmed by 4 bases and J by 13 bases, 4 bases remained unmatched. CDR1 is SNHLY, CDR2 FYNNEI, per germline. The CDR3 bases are TGTGCCAGCAGTGGAAGCGGGGGGGGCCAGTTCTTC. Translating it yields CASSGSGGGQFF.

The CDR3 region is CASSPIPGQGRTEAFF. The CDR3 DNA is TGTGCCAGCAGTCCGATCCCGGGACAGGGGAGGACTGAAGCTTTCTTT. The rearrangement uses TRBV6-6 and TRBJ1-1; 10 nucleotides align to TRBD1. V shed 5 bases, J shed 5 bases, and the junction held 11 bases outside the gene matches. Germline lookup yields CDR1 MNHNY and CDR2 SVGAGI (reference sequence). The CDR3 is 16 amino acids.